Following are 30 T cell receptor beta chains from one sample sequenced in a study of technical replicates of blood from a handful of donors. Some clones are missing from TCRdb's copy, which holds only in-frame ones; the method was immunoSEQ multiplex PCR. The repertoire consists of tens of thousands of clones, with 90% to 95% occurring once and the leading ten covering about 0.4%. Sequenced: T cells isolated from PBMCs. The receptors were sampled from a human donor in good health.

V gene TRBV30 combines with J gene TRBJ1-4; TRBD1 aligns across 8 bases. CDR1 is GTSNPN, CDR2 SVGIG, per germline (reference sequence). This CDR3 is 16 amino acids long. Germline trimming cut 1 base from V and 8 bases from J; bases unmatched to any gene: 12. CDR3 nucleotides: TGTGCCTGGAGTGAGGGATACGGGACAGGCGGAGAAAAACTGTTTTTT. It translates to CAWSEGYGTGGEKLFF.

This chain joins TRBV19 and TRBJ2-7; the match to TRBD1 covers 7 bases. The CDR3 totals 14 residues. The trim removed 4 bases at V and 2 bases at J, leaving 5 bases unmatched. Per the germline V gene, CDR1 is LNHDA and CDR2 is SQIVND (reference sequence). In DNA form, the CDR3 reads TGTGCCAGTAGTAGGGGACAGTCCCCCTACGAGCAGTACTTC. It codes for CASSRGQSPYEQYF.

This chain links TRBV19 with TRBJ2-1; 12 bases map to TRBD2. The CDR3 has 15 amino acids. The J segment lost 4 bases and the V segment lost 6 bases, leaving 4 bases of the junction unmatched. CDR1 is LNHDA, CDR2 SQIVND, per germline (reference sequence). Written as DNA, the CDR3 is TGTGCCAGTAGCCCCGGGACTAGCGGGTACAATGAGCAGTTCTTC. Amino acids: CASSPGTSGYNEQFF.

The CDR3 loop reads CASSLGQIAYEQYF. The CDR3 bases are TGTGCCAGCAGTTTAGGGCAGATTGCCTACGAGCAGTACTTC. The genes are TRBV27 and TRBJ2-7; D not resolved. Germline V lookup: CDR1 MNHEY, CDR2 SMNVEV (reference sequence). Trimming left V 2 bases short and J 2 bases short, with 10 bases between. The CDR3 contains 14 residues.

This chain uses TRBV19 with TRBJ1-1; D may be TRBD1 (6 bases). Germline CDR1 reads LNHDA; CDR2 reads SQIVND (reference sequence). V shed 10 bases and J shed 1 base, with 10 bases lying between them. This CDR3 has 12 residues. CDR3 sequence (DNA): TGTGCCATAAGACAGGCGAACACTGAAGCTTTCTTT. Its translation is CAIRQANTEAFF.

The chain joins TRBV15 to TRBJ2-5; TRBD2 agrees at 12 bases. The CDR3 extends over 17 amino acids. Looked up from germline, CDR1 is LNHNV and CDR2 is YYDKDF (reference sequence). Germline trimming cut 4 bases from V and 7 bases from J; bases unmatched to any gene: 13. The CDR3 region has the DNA TGTGCCACCAGCAAAGGAGGGGGACTAGCGGGCCCAGGGACCCAGTACTTC. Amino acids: CATSKGGGLAGPGTQYF.

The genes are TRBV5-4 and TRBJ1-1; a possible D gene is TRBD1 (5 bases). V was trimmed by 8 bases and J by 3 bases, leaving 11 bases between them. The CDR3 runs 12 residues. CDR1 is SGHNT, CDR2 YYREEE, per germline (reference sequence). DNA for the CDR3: TGTGCCAGTACAGGTTCTCACACTGAAGCTTTCTTT. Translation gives CASTGSHTEAFF.

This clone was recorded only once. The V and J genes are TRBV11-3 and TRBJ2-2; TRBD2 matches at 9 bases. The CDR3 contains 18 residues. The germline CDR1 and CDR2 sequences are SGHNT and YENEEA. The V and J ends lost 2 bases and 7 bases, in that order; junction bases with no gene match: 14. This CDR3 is CASSLRSVAGVTIGELFF. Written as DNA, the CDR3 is TGTGCCAGCAGCTTAAGGTCGGTAGCGGGAGTTACGATCGGGGAGCTGTTTTTT.

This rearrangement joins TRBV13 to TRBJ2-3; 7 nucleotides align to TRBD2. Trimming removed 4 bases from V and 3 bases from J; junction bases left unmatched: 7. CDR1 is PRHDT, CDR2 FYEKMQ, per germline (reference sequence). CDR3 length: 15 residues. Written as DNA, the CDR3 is TGTGCCAGCAGCTCGGGGGGACCGCGAACAGATACGCAGTATTTT. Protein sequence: CASSSGGPRTDTQYF.

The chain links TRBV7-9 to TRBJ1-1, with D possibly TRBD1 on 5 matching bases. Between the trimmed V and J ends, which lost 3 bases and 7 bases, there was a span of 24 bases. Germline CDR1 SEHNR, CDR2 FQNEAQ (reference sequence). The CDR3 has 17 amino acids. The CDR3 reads CASSLARGYRSLFEAFF. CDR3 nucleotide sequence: TGTGCCAGCAGCTTGGCTCGGGGGTACAGGTCTTTATTTGAAGCTTTCTTT. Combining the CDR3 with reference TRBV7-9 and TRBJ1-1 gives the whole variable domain DTGVSQNPRHKITKRGQNVTFRCDPISEHNRLYWYRQTLGQGPEFLTYFQNEAQLEKSRLLSDRFSAERPKGSFSTLEIQRTEQGDSAMYLCASSLARGYRSLFEAFFGQGTRLTVV.

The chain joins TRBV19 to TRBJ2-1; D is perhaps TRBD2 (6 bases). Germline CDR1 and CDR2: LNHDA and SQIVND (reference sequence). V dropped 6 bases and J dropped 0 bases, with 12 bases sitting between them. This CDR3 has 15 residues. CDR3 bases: TGTGCCAGTAGCACTAGCCCGAGCTCCTACAATGAGCAGTTCTTC. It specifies CASSTSPSSYNEQFF.

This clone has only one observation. The CDR3 protein is CASSQALTGRHEQFF. As DNA, the CDR3 is TGCGCCAGCAGCCAAGCCCTAACGGGGAGACATGAGCAGTTCTTC. The chain has TRBV4-3 and TRBJ2-1; TRBD2 is a possible D gene (5 bases). The V gene's germline CDR1 is LGHNA and CDR2 YSLEER. The CDR3 covers 15 residues. V was shortened by 1 base and J by 8 bases, with 15 bases between the two germline ends.

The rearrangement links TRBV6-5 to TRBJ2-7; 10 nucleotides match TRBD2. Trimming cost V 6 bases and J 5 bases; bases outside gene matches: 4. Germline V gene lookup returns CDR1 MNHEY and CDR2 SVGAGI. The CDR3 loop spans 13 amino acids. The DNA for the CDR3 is TGTGCCAGCAGGCCCCTAGCGGGAGACGAGCAGTACTTC. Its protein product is CASRPLAGDEQYF.

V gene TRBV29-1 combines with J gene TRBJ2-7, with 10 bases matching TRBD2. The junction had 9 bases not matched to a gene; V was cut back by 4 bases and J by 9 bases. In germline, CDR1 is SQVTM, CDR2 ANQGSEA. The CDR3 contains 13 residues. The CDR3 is CSVVVAGGLGQYF. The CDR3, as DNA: TGCAGCGTTGTTGTAGCGGGAGGTCTAGGGCAGTACTTC.

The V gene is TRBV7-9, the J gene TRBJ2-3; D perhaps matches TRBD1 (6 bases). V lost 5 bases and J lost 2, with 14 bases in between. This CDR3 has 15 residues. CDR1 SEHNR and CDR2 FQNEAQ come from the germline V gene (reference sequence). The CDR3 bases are TGTGCCAGCAGCCAACAGGGTTCGGCCACAGATACGCAGTATTTT. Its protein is CASSQQGSATDTQYF.

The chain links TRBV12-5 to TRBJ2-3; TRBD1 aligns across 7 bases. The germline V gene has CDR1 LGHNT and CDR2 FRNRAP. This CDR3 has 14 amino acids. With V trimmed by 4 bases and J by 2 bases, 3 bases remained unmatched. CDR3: CASGWGTVTDTQYF. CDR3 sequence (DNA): TGTGCTAGTGGTTGGGGGACAGTCACAGATACGCAGTATTTT.

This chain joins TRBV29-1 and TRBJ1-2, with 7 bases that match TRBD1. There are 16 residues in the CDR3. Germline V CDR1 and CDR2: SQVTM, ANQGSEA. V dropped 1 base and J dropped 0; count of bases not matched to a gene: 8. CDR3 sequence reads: CSVEGAQGGPNYGYTF. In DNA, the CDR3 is TGCAGCGTTGAAGGTGCCCAGGGGGGTCCTAACTATGGCTACACCTTC. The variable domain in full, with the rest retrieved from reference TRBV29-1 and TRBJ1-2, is SAVISQKPSRDICQRGTSLTIQCQVDSQVTMMFWYRQQPGQSLTLIATANQGSEATYESGFVIDKFPISRPNLTFSTLTVSNMSPEDSSIYLCSVEGAQGGPNYGYTFGSGTRLTVV.

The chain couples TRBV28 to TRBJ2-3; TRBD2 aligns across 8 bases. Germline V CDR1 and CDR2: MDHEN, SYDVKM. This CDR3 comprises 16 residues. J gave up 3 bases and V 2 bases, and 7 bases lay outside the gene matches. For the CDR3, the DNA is TGTGCCAGCAGTTTAAGAGGTAGCGGGAAAACAGATACGCAGTATTTT. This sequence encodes CASSLRGSGKTDTQYF.

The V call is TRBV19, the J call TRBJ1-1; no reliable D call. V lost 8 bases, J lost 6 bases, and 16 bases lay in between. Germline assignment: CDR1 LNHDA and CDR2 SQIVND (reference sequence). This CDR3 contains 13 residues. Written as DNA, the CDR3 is TGTGCCAGTGGAGCGGCGCGGTTCGCTGAAGCTTTCTTT. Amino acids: CASGAARFAEAFF.

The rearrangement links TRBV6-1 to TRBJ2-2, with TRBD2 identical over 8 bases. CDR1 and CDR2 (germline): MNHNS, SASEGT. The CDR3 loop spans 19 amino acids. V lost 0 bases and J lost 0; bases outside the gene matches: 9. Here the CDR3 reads CASSEAVAGPRPNTGELFF. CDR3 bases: TGTGCCAGCAGTGAAGCGGTAGCGGGGCCCCGGCCGAACACCGGGGAGCTGTTTTTT.

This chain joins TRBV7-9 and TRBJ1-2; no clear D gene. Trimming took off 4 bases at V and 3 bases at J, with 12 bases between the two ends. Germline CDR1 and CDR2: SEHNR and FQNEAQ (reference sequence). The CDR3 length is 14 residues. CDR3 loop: CASSSGGSYYGYTF. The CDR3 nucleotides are TGTGCCAGCAGCTCTGGCGGATCCTACTATGGCTACACCTTC. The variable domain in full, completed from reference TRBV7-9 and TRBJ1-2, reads DTGVSQNPRHKITKRGQNVTFRCDPISEHNRLYWYRQTLGQGPEFLTYFQNEAQLEKSRLLSDRFSAERPKGSFSTLEIQRTEQGDSAMYLCASSSGGSYYGYTFGSGTRLTVV.

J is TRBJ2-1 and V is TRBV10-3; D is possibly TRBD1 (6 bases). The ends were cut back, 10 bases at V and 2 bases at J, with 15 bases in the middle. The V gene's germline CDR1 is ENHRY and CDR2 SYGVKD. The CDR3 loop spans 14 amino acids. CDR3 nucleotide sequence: TGTGCCACCATAGGGGGTCCCACCTACAATGAGCAGTTCTTC. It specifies CATIGGPTYNEQFF.

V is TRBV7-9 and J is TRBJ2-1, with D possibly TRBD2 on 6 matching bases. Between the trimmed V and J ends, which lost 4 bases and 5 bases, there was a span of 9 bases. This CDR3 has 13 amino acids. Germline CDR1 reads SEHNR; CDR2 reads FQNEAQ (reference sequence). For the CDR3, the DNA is TGTGCCAGCAGCTCCGGAGGGAACAATGAGCAGTTCTTC. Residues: CASSSGGNNEQFF.

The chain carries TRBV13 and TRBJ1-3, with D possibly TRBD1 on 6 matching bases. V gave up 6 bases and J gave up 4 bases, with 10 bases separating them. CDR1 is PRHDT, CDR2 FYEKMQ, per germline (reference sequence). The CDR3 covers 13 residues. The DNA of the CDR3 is TGTGCCAGCAGACAGGGTATAGGAAACACCATATATTTT. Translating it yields CASRQGIGNTIYF.

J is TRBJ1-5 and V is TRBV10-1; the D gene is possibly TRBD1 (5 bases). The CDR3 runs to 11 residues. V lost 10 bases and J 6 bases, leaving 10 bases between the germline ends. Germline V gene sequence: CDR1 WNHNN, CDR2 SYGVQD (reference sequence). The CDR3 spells CATWGGQPQHF. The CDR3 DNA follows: TGCGCCACCTGGGGGGGTCAGCCCCAGCATTTT.

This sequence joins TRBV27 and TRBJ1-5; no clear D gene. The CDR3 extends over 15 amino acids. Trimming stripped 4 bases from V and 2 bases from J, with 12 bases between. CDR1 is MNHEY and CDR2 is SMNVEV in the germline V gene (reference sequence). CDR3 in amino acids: CASSWARAGNQPQHF. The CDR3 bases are TGTGCCAGCAGTTGGGCGAGGGCTGGCAATCAGCCCCAGCATTTT.

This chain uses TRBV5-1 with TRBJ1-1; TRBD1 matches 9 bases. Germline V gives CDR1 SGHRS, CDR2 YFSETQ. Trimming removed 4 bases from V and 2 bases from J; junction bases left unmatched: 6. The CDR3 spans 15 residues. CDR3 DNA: TGCGCCAGCAGCCGCGGGACAGGGAGTAACACTGAAGCTTTCTTT. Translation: CASSRGTGSNTEAFF.

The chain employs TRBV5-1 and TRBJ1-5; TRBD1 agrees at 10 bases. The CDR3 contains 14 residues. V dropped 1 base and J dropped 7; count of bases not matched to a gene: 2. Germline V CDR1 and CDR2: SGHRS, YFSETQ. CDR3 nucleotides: TGCGCCAGCAGCTTGTTGACAGGGGGCCAGCCCCAGCATTTT. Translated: CASSLLTGGQPQHF. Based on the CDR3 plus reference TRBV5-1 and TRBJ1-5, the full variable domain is KAGVTQTPRYLIKTRGQQVTLSCSPISGHRSVSWYQQTPGQGLQFLFEYFSETQRNKGNFPGRFSGRQFSNSRSEMNVSTLELGDSALYLCASSLLTGGQPQHFGDGTRLSIL.

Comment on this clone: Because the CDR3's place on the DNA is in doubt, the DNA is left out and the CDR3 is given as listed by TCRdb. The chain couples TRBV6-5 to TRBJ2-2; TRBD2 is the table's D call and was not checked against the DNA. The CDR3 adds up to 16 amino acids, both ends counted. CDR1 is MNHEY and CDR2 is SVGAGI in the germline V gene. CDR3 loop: CASSSSPDGGTGELFF.

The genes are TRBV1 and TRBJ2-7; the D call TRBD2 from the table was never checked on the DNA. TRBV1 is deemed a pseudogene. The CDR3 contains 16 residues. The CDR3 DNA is TGCACCAGCAGCCAAGTCATTTCGGGAGAATCTTACGAGCAGTACTTC. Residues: CTSSQVISGESYEQYF.